These 22 T cell receptor beta chains came from one sample sequenced in a study of beta chain features in type 1 diabetes. Study-level results: Moderate yet significant TCRB CDR3 shortening was seen in Type 1 diabetes patients in all four CD4+ subsets.

Investigators reverse transcribed all isolated RNA, so they sequenced expressed TCRB transcripts. The method was immunoSEQ multiplex PCR; TCRdb's version includes in-frame clones alone and lacks a portion of them. The sample lists 250,000 to 300,000 clones; roughly 25% were seen once. For these receptors, no antigen is known. Specimen: naive CD4+ T cells from blood. All receptors derive from a woman in her twenties or thirties with type 1 diabetes.

The genes are TRBV11-2 and TRBJ1-1, with 9 bases lining up with TRBD1. Germline CDR1 SGHAT, CDR2 FQNNGV. With V trimmed by 7 bases and J by 6 bases, 12 bases remained unmatched. The length of the CDR3 is 15 residues. The CDR3 DNA reads as TGTGCCAGCATCACATACAGGGGGCGGGCGGCTGAAGCTTTCTTT. This codes for CASITYRGRAAEAFF. The complete variable domain, with remaining parts taken from reference TRBV11-2 and TRBJ1-1, reads EAGVAQSPRYKIIEKRQSVAFWCNPISGHATLYWYQQILGQGPKLLIQFQNNGVVDDSQLPKDRFSAERLKGVDSTLKIQPAKLEDSAVYLCASITYRGRAAEAFFGQGTRLTVV.

This clone was seen just once. The chain links TRBV5-1 to TRBJ1-2; maybe TRBD1 (5 bases). The CDR3 runs 13 residues. V gave up 2 bases and J gave up 5 bases, with 10 bases separating them. The germline V gene has CDR1 SGHRS and CDR2 YFSETQ. The CDR3 loop is CASSFGREYGYTF. The CDR3 coding sequence is TGCGCCAGCAGCTTTGGCAGGGAATATGGCTACACCTTC.

This clone was detected only a few times. CDR3 in amino acids: CASSQEWTRGYYEQYF. The CDR3 DNA is TGCGCCAGCAGCCAAGAATGGACTCGCGGTTACTACGAGCAGTACTTC. V is TRBV4-1 and J is TRBJ2-7, with D possibly TRBD2 on 5 matching bases. Trimming took 0 bases from V and 3 from J, leaving 15 bases between them. Germline V lookup: CDR1 MGHRA, CDR2 YSYEKL. CDR3 length equals 16 residues.

V is TRBV19 and J is TRBJ2-5; 10 positions match TRBD2. Germline assignment: CDR1 LNHDA and CDR2 SQIVND (reference sequence). Trimming removed 5 bases from V and 4 bases from J; junction bases left unmatched: 1. The CDR3 has 13 amino acids. The CDR3 spells CASSSSGRETQYF. The CDR3 DNA is TGTGCCAGTAGTTCTAGCGGGAGAGAGACCCAGTACTTC.

This clone was picked up a small number of times. J is TRBJ1-1 and V is TRBV7-9; D remains ambiguous. This CDR3 contains 15 residues. Per germline, CDR1 SEHNR and CDR2 FQNEAQ (reference sequence). Trimming removed 2 bases from V and 1 base from J, with 11 bases in between. CDR3: CASSLTSGRNTEAFF. CDR3 sequence (DNA): TGTGCCAGCAGCTTAACGTCGGGGAGGAACACTGAAGCTTTCTTT. Using reference TRBV7-9 and TRBJ1-1 for the parts outside the CDR3, the full variable domain is DTGVSQNPRHKITKRGQNVTFRCDPISEHNRLYWYRQTLGQGPEFLTYFQNEAQLEKSRLLSDRFSAERPKGSFSTLEIQRTEQGDSAMYLCASSLTSGRNTEAFFGQGTRLTVV.

This clone was recorded a few times. CDR3 in DNA: TGCGCCAGCAGCTTGAATGAGCGGGGACAAGAGACCCAGTACTTC. As protein: CASSLNERGQETQYF. This chain joins TRBV5-1 and TRBJ2-5; TRBD2 matches 7 bases. V trimming: 1 base; J trimming: 2 bases; junction bases outside the gene matches: 5. Germline CDR1 reads SGHRS; CDR2 reads YFSETQ. The CDR3 sequence is 15 residues long. Supplemented by reference TRBV5-1 and TRBJ2-5, the full variable domain reads KAGVTQTPRYLIKTRGQQVTLSCSPISGHRSVSWYQQTPGQGLQFLFEYFSETQRNKGNFPGRFSGRQFSNSRSEMNVSTLELGDSALYLCASSLNERGQETQYFGPGTRLLVL.

Only a few counts were recorded for this clone. The chain carries TRBV30 and TRBJ2-2; the D gene is possibly TRBD2 (5 bases). V was clipped by 7 bases and J by 5 bases, with 8 bases between them. Germline V lookup: CDR1 GTSNPN, CDR2 SVGIG (reference sequence). The CDR3 has 11 residues. CDR3 coding DNA: TGTGCCTTTAGCGCGACCGGGGAGCTGTTTTTT. Its protein is CAFSATGELFF.

This clone was found a few times. This chain uses TRBV28 with TRBJ2-5; D is perhaps TRBD2 (6 bases). The V and J ends lost 3 bases and 6 bases respectively, with 11 bases between them. CDR1 and CDR2 (germline): MDHEN, SYDVKM. CDR3 length: 13 amino acids. The CDR3 DNA reads TGTGCCAGCAGTTTGCCGGGAGCAAAGACCCAGTACTTC. Translated, it gives CASSLPGAKTQYF. Combining the CDR3 with reference TRBV28 and TRBJ2-5 gives the whole variable domain DVKVTQSSRYLVKRTGEKVFLECVQDMDHENMFWYRQDPGLGLRLIYFSYDVKMKEKGDIPEGYSVSREKKERFSLILESASTNQTSMYLCASSLPGAKTQYFGPGTRLLVL.

This clone appeared a few times. The V and J genes are TRBV6-1 and TRBJ2-7; 7 nucleotides align to TRBD2. Germline CDR1 is MNHNS and CDR2 is SASEGT. The CDR3 totals 16 residues. After removal of 2 bases from V and 2 bases from J, the junction contained 9 bases not matched to a gene. In nucleotides, the CDR3 is TGTGCCAGCAGTGAAATGGGGGTAGCGGGTACCTACGAGCAGTACTTC. This translates into CASSEMGVAGTYEQYF.

This clone was counted a few times. The chain couples TRBV29-1 to TRBJ2-5, with 9 bases matching TRBD2. CDR3 length equals 12 residues. J gave up 4 bases and V 7 bases, and 4 bases lay outside the gene matches. Germline CDR1 reads SQVTM; CDR2 reads ANQGSEA. The CDR3 loop reads CSGIAGAETQYF. CDR3 nucleotide sequence: TGCAGCGGTATAGCGGGGGCAGAGACCCAGTACTTC.

This clone was counted only a few times. The chain uses TRBV7-9 and TRBJ2-1; D remains ambiguous. The V gene lost 7 bases and the J gene lost 4 bases, with 11 bases spanning the gap. The CDR3 is 13 residues long. Germline CDR1 and CDR2: SEHNR and FQNEAQ (reference sequence). CDR3 region: CASMVGGYNEQFF. The CDR3 nucleotides are TGTGCCAGCATGGTTGGCGGATACAATGAGCAGTTCTTC.

This clone was detected only a few times. This CDR3 is also generated by other DNA sequences in the sample. The chain links TRBV7-2 to TRBJ2-3; D uncertain. CDR3 size: 14 residues. V was shortened by 6 bases and J by 2 bases, with 12 bases between the two germline ends. The germline CDR1 and CDR2 sequences are SGHTA and FQGNSA. CDR3 amino acids: CASRHGGSTDTQYF. Written as DNA, the CDR3 is TGTGCCAGCAGGCATGGCGGATCCACAGATACGCAGTATTTT.

The chain links TRBV4-1 to TRBJ2-7, with D perhaps TRBD2 (5 bases). CDR3 length: 16 residues. Germline assignment: CDR1 MGHRA and CDR2 YSYEKL. Trimming left V 0 bases short and J 3 bases short, with 15 bases between. The CDR3 DNA reads as TGCGCCAGCAGCCAAGATCGGCATAGCGCCAGCTACGAGCAGTACTTC. It yields the protein CASSQDRHSASYEQYF.

This clone turned up a few times. This rearrangement joins TRBV19 to TRBJ2-7, with no clear D. The V end was cut by 7 bases, the J end by 0 bases, with 13 bases between. Germline V gene sequence: CDR1 LNHDA, CDR2 SQIVND (reference sequence). The CDR3 has 14 residues. The CDR3 loop reads CASKSIDTSYEQYF. The CDR3 nucleotides are TGTGCCAGTAAATCCATCGACACCTCCTACGAGCAGTACTTC.

The sample holds a few counts of this clone. The V and J genes are TRBV29-1 and TRBJ2-2, with D possibly matching TRBD2 (5 bases). Germline CDR1 and CDR2: SQVTM and ANQGSEA. The CDR3 is 14 amino acids. The V end lost 5 bases, the J end lost 4 bases, and 14 bases lay between the germline ends. CDR3 residues: CSVLPTTSTGELFF. In DNA form, the CDR3 reads TGCAGCGTTCTTCCAACTACTAGCACCGGGGAGCTGTTTTTT.

J is TRBJ2-3 and V is TRBV5-1, with 10 positions matching TRBD2. The germline gives CDR1 SGHRS, CDR2 YFSETQ. This CDR3 contains 15 residues. Trimming cost V 1 base and J 3 bases; bases outside gene matches: 2. The CDR3 sequence is CASSLLAGVTDTQYF. The CDR3 DNA is TGCGCCAGCAGCTTGCTAGCGGGAGTTACAGATACGCAGTATTTT. Supplemented by reference TRBV5-1 and TRBJ2-3, the full variable domain reads KAGVTQTPRYLIKTRGQQVTLSCSPISGHRSVSWYQQTPGQGLQFLFEYFSETQRNKGNFPGRFSGRQFSNSRSEMNVSTLELGDSALYLCASSLLAGVTDTQYFGPGTRLTVL.

This clone was seen a handful of times. This chain links TRBV7-9 with TRBJ2-2, with TRBD2 matching 12 bases. The germline CDR1 and CDR2 sequences are SEHNR and FQNEAQ (reference sequence). Trimming cost V 6 bases and J 0 bases; bases outside gene matches: 8. This CDR3 comprises 18 residues. In DNA, the CDR3 is TGTGCCAGCAGACTCACCGGGACTAGCGGGTCGAACACCGGGGAGCTGTTTTTT. As protein: CASRLTGTSGSNTGELFF.

CDR3 protein: CASSFGENTEAFF. CDR3 bases: TGTGCCAGCAGCTTCGGGGAGAACACTGAAGCTTTCTTT. The chain recombines TRBV5-4 with TRBJ1-1; the D is unclear. The V end lost 2 bases, the J end lost 1 base, and 6 bases lay between the germline ends. The CDR3 runs to 13 residues. From germline, CDR1 is SGHNT and CDR2 YYREEE (reference sequence).

The rearrangement uses TRBV29-1 and TRBJ2-7; TRBD1 aligns across 7 bases. The CDR3 has 12 residues. The J segment lost 5 bases and the V segment lost 7 bases, leaving 8 bases of the junction unmatched. In germline, CDR1 is SQVTM, CDR2 ANQGSEA. CDR3 bases: TGCAGCGGCGACAGGGTTTTCAACGAGCAGTACTTC. Protein product: CSGDRVFNEQYF.

The gene calls are TRBV5-1 and TRBJ2-1; TRBD2 matches 8 bases. Germline CDR1 is SGHRS and CDR2 is YFSETQ. Trimming at V came to 0 bases and at J to 7 bases, leaving 6 bases not matched to a gene. The CDR3 totals 15 residues. The CDR3 DNA reads TGCGCCAGCAGCTTGGTTGCGGGAGGCCGGAATGAGCAGTTCTTC. It encodes CASSLVAGGRNEQFF.

This clone was recorded a few times. The rearrangement links TRBV10-3 to TRBJ1-4; TRBD1 might be the D (5 bases). V lost 9 bases, J lost 0 bases, and 11 bases lay in between. The CDR3 loop spans 14 amino acids. CDR1 ENHRY and CDR2 SYGVKD come from the germline V gene. CDR3 amino acids: CAIYPGTTNEKLFF. CDR3 coding DNA: TGTGCCATTTACCCAGGGACAACTAATGAAAAACTGTTTTTT.

V gene TRBV29-1 combines with J gene TRBJ2-2; D is ambiguous. In germline, CDR1 is SQVTM, CDR2 ANQGSEA. Trimming removed 4 bases at V and 0 bases at J, with 9 bases between. This CDR3 spans 14 amino acids. The CDR3 loop reads CSVVLQPNTGELFF. CDR3 sequence (DNA): TGCAGCGTTGTGCTACAGCCGAACACCGGGGAGCTGTTTTTT.